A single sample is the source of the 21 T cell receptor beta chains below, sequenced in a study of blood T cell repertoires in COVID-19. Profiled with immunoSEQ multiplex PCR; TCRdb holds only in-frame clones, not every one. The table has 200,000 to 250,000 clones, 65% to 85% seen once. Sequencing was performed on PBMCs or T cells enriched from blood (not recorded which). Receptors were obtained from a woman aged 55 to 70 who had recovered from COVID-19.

The CDR3 DNA sequence: TGTGCCAGCAGCTTAGGGACAGGGGGTAGTGGCTACACCTTC. Its translation is CASSLGTGGSGYTF. The chain couples TRBV7-3 to TRBJ1-2; 11 nucleotides match TRBD1. Germline V gives CDR1 SGHTA, CDR2 FQGTGA. This CDR3 has 14 amino acids. With V trimmed by 2 bases and J by 7 bases, 3 bases remained unmatched.

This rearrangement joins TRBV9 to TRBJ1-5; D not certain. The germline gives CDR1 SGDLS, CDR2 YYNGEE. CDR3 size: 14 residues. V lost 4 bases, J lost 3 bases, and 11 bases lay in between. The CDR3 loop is CASSPGVVNQPQHF. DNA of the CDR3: TGTGCCAGCAGCCCCGGGGTGGTCAATCAGCCCCAGCATTTT.

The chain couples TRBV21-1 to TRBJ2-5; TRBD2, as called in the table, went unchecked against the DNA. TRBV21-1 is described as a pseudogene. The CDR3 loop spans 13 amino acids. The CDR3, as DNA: TGTGCCAGCAGCACAAATGGGGGGGAGACCCAGTACTTC. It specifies CASSTNGGETQYF.

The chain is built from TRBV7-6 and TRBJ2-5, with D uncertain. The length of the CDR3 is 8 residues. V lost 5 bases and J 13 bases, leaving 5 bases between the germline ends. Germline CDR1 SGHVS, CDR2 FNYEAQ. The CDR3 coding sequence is TGTGCCAGCAGCCTCCCGTACTTC. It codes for CASSLPYF.

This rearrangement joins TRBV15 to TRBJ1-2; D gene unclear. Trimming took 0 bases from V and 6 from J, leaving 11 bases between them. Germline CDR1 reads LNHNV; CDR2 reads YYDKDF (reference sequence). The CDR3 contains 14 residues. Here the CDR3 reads CATSRDLWRDGYTF. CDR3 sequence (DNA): TGTGCCACCAGCAGAGATCTATGGAGGGATGGCTACACCTTC.

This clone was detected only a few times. Written as DNA, the CDR3 is TGTGCCTGGGGGGCTAGAGGCACAGATACGCAGTATTTT. Amino acid sequence: CAWGARGTDTQYF. The gene calls are TRBV30 and TRBJ2-3, with D tentatively TRBD1 (5 bases). The germline V gene has CDR1 GTSNPN and CDR2 SVGIG (reference sequence). V was pared by 5 bases and J by 1 base, with 10 bases between. The CDR3 contains 13 residues.

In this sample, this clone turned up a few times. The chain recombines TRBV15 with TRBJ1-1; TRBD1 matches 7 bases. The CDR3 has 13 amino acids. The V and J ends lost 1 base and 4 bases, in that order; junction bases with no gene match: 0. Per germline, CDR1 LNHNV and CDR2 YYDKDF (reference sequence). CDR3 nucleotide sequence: TGTGCCACCAGCAGAGCAGGGGGCACTGAAGCTTTCTTT. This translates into CATSRAGGTEAFF.

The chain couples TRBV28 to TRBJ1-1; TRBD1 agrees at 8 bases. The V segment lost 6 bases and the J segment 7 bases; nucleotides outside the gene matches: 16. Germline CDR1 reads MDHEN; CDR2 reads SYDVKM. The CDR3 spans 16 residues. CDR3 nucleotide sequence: TGTGCCAGCAGACGTCAGACAGGGGCCGCGGGAGTTGAAGCTTTCTTT. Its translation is CASRRQTGAAGVEAFF. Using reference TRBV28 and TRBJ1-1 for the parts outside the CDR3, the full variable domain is DVKVTQSSRYLVKRTGEKVFLECVQDMDHENMFWYRQDPGLGLRLIYFSYDVKMKEKGDIPEGYSVSREKKERFSLILESASTNQTSMYLCASRRQTGAAGVEAFFGQGTRLTVV.

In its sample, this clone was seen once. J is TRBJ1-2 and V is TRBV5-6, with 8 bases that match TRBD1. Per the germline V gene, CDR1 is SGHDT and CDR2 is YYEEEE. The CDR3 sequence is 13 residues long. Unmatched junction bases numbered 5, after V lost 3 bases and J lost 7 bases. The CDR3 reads CASSWTGSGGYTF. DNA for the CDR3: TGTGCCAGCAGCTGGACAGGGAGTGGTGGCTACACCTTC.

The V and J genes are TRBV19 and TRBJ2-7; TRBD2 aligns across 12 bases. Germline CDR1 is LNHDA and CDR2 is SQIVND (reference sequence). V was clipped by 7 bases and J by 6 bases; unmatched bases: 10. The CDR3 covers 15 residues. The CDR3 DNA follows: TGTGCCAGTACCGGACAGACTAGCGGGAGATCCGAGCAGTACTTC. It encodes CASTGQTSGRSEQYF.

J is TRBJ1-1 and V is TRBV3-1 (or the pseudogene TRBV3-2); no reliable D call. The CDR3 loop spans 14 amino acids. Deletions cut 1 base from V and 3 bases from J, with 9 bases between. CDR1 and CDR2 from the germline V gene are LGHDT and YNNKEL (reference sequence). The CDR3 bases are TGTGCCAGCAGCCAAGTGAGTTTTGACACTGAAGCTTTCTTT. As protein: CASSQVSFDTEAFF.

The CDR3 reads CASSPSGPLNEQYF. The CDR3 nucleotides read TGTGCCAGCAGTCCTTCCGGTCCTCTAAACGAGCAGTACTTC. The V call is TRBV6-5, the J call TRBJ2-7; no clear D. The CDR3 contains 14 residues. Germline loops: CDR1 MNHEY, CDR2 SVGAGI. V lost 5 bases and J 5 bases, leaving 16 bases between the germline ends.

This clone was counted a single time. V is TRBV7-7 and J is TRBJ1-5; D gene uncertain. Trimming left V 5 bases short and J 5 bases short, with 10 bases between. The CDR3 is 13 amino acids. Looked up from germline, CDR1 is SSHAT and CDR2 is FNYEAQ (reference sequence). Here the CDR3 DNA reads TGTGCCAGCAGCGAGGGTCGGGATCAGCCCCAGCATTTT. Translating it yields CASSEGRDQPQHF.

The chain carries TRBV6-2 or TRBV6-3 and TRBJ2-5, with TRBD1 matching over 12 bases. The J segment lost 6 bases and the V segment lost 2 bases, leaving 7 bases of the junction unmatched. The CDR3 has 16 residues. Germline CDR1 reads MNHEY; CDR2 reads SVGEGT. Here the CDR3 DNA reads TGTGCCAGCAGTTACCAAGGGACAGGGGGCGGTAAGACCCAGTACTTC. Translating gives CASSYQGTGGGKTQYF.

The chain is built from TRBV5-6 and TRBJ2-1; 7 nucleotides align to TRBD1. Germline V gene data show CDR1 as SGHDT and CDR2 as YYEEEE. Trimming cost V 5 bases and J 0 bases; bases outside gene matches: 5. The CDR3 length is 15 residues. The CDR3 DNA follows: TGTGCCAGCAGTCAACAGGGGAGCTCCTACAATGAGCAGTTCTTC. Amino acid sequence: CASSQQGSSYNEQFF.

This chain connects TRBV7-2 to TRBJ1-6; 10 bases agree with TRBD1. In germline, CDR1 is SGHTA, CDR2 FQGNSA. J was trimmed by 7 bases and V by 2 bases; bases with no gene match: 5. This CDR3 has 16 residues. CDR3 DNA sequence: TGTGCCAGCAGCTTAAATGGACAGGGGGGCAATTCACCCCTCCACTTT. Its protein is CASSLNGQGGNSPLHF.

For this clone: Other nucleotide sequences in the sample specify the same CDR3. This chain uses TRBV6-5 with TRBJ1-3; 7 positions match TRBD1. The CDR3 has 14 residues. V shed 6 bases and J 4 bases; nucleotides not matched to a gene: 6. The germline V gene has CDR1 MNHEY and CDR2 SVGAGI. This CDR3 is CASRPTGVGNTIYF. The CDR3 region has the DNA TGTGCCAGCAGGCCTACAGGGGTCGGAAACACCATATATTTT.

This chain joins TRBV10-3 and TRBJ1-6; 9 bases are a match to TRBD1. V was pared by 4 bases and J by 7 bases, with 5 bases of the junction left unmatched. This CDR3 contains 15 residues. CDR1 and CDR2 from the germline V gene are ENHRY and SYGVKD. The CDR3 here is CAISADRGDNSPLHF. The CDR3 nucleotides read TGTGCCATCAGTGCGGACAGGGGCGACAATTCACCCCTCCACTTT.

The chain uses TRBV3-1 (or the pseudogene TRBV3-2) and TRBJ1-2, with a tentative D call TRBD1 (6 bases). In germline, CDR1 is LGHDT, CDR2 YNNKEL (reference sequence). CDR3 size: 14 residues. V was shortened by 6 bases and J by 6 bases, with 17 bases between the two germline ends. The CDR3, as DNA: TGTGCCAGCAGTCTAAGTCAGGGGTGGGATGGCTACACCTTC. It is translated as CASSLSQGWDGYTF.

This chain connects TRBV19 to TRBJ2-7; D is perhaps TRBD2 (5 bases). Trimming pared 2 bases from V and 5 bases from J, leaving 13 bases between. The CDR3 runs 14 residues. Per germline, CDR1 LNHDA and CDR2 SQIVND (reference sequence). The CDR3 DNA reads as TGTGCCAGTAGTATACTCCTAGCAGCCCACGAGCAGTACTTC. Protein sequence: CASSILLAAHEQYF. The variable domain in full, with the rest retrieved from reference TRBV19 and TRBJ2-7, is DGGITQSPKYLFRKEGQNVTLSCEQNLNHDAMYWYRQDPGQGLRLIYYSQIVNDFQKGDIAEGYSVSREKKESFPLTVTSAQKNPTAFYLCASSILLAAHEQYFGPGTRLTVT.

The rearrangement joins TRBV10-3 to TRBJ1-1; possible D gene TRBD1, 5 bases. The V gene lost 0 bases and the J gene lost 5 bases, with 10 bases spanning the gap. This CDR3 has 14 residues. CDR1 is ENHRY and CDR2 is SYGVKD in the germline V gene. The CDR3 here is CAISESGRDTEAFF. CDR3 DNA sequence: TGTGCCATCAGTGAGTCCGGCAGGGATACTGAAGCTTTCTTT.